These 20 T cell receptor beta chains came from one sample sequenced in a study of blood T cell repertoires in COVID-19. Here immunoSEQ multiplex PCR was the method, and the copy in TCRdb shows in-frame clones only, minus some. Among 300,000 to 450,000 clones listed, 88% were seen once. The sequenced sample consisted of PBMCs or T cells enriched from blood (not recorded which). The source of these receptors is a woman between 18 and 29 years old who had recovered from COVID-19.

The chain is built from TRBV27 and TRBJ2-5; 12 positions match TRBD2. The V gene end was trimmed by 7 bases and the J gene end by 3 bases; junction bases not matched to a gene: 18. This CDR3 spans 19 amino acids. Germline V gene lookup returns CDR1 MNHEY and CDR2 SMNVEV (reference sequence). CDR3 sequence: CASTRTGNIRTSGKETQYF. The CDR3 coding sequence is TGTGCCAGCACCCGGACAGGGAATATTCGGACTAGCGGGAAAGAGACCCAGTACTTC.

The V call is TRBV7-9, the J call TRBJ1-4; 11 bases agree with TRBD1. Germline V gives CDR1 SEHNR, CDR2 FQNEAQ (reference sequence). The CDR3 extends over 19 amino acids. J was trimmed by 2 bases and V by 5 bases; bases with no gene match: 13. The DNA of the CDR3 is TGTGCCAGCAGCCCGAGGACAGGGGGCGCGTTGTCTACTAATGAAAAACTGTTTTTT. It translates to CASSPRTGGALSTNEKLFF.

V usage is TRBV4-3 and J usage is TRBJ1-4; 7 bases are a match to TRBD1. This CDR3 contains 14 residues. Germline V lookup: CDR1 LGHNA, CDR2 YSLEER. The V and J ends lost 4 bases and 7 bases, in that order; junction bases with no gene match: 6. The CDR3 DNA is TGCGCCAGCAGCCTCAGGGGGGTGGGTGAAAAACTGTTTTTT. Its translation is CASSLRGVGEKLFF.

On this clone itself: Other DNA sequences in the same sample also yield this CDR3. The rearrangement uses TRBV6-5 and TRBJ2-2, with D maybe TRBD1 (5 bases). The CDR3 extends over 15 amino acids. V lost 5 bases and J lost 1, with 11 bases in between. CDR1 and CDR2 from the germline V gene are MNHEY and SVGAGI. CDR3 bases: TGTGCCAGCAGTCTTGATAGGGGGAACACCGGGGAGCTGTTTTTT. Translated, it gives CASSLDRGNTGELFF.

The chain links TRBV12-3 or TRBV12-4 to TRBJ1-2; D remains unclear. V was cut by 6 bases and J by 7 bases, with 6 bases left in between. The CDR3 is 10 residues long. The CDR3 here is CASSKLGYTF. The CDR3 coding sequence is TGTGCCAGCAGCAAGCTTGGCTACACCTTC.

This clone was picked up a small number of times. The V and J genes are TRBV6-5 and TRBJ1-4, with 7 bases lining up with TRBD1. From germline, CDR1 is MNHEY and CDR2 SVGAGI. CDR3 length: 14 amino acids. V lost 6 bases to trimming and J lost 8 bases; unmatched junction nucleotides: 9. CDR3 DNA: TGTGCCAGCAGGGCCTCAGGGACAGTGGAAAAACTGTTTTTT. Encoded protein: CASRASGTVEKLFF.

The V and J genes are TRBV2 and TRBJ1-5; D is uncertain. V shed 7 bases and J shed 7 bases, with 8 bases lying between them. CDR1 and CDR2 from the germline V gene are SNHLY and FYNNEI. The CDR3 spans 11 residues. The CDR3 DNA reads TGTGCCAGCACTTTGCAGCAGCCCCAGCATTTT. It translates to CASTLQQPQHF.

V is TRBV18 and J is TRBJ1-5, with 8 positions matching TRBD1. Germline-derived CDR1 and CDR2 are KGHSH and LQKENI. After removal of 3 bases from V and 2 bases from J, the junction contained 3 bases not matched to a gene. This CDR3 has 15 amino acids. The chain's CDR3 is CASSPRGLRNQPQHF. The CDR3 DNA reads TGTGCCAGCTCACCCAGGGGGCTTCGCAATCAGCCCCAGCATTTT.

This chain links TRBV23-1 with TRBJ1-2; weak D call: TRBD1 (6 bases). TRBV23-1 is an ORF, and what it does is uncertain. The V and J ends lost 3 bases and 4 bases respectively, with 9 bases between them. The CDR3 consists of 13 residues. CDR3 nucleotides: TGCGCCAGCAGTCAGACAGGCTTCTATGGCTACACCTTC. Translating gives CASSQTGFYGYTF.

The genes are TRBV11-2 and TRBJ2-6; D is undetermined. Germline CDR1 is SGHAT and CDR2 is FQNNGV. The CDR3 loop spans 16 amino acids. V was pared by 0 bases and J by 4 bases, with 10 bases between. DNA for the CDR3: TGTGCCAGCAGCTTAGATCGGGTTCCCGGGGCCAACGTCCTGACTTTC. Residues: CASSLDRVPGANVLTF. Full variable domain (outside the CDR3, taken from reference TRBV11-2 and TRBJ2-6): EAGVAQSPRYKIIEKRQSVAFWCNPISGHATLYWYQQILGQGPKLLIQFQNNGVVDDSQLPKDRFSAERLKGVDSTLKIQPAKLEDSAVYLCASSLDRVPGANVLTFGAGSRLTVL.

The chain combines TRBV7-2 with TRBJ1-3; maybe TRBD1 (6 bases). From germline, CDR1 is SGHTA and CDR2 FQGNSA. The CDR3 consists of 15 residues. V was pared by 1 base and J by 4 bases, with 11 bases between. In DNA, the CDR3 is TGTGCCAGCAGCTTAGGAACAGGGAAGGGAAACACCATATATTTT. This gives the protein CASSLGTGKGNTIYF.

This chain uses TRBV27 with TRBJ2-3; 15 bases line up with TRBD2. CDR1 is MNHEY and CDR2 is SMNVEV in the germline V gene (reference sequence). CDR3 length equals 19 residues. After removal of 4 bases from V and 0 bases from J, the junction contained 8 bases not matched to a gene. CDR3 protein: CASSCPRTSGGASTDTQYF. The CDR3 region has the DNA TGTGCCAGCAGTTGCCCCCGGACTAGCGGGGGGGCAAGCACAGATACGCAGTATTTT.

V is TRBV23-1 and J is TRBJ2-5; 10 bases map to TRBD1. TRBV23-1 is reported as an ORF; its role is uncertain. After removal of 2 bases from V and 2 bases from J, the junction contained 5 bases not matched to a gene. This CDR3 has 16 amino acids. CDR3 sequence reads: CASSQRQGAQQETQYF. Written as DNA, the CDR3 is TGCGCCAGCAGTCAAAGACAGGGGGCGCAGCAAGAGACCCAGTACTTC.

This chain joins TRBV7-9 and TRBJ2-5; 7 positions agree with TRBD1. CDR1 and CDR2 (germline): SEHNR, FQNEAQ (reference sequence). Germline trimming cut 5 bases from V and 4 bases from J; bases unmatched to any gene: 1. CDR3 size: 12 residues. DNA of the CDR3: TGTGCCAGCAGCCACAGGGGAGAGACCCAGTACTTC. It yields the protein CASSHRGETQYF.

The chain uses TRBV6-5 and TRBJ2-7, with a tentative D call TRBD1 (6 bases). Trimming took off 5 bases at V and 2 bases at J, with 13 bases between the two ends. CDR1 is MNHEY, CDR2 SVGAGI, per germline. CDR3 length: 14 residues. This CDR3 reads CASSPRTAAYEQYF. DNA of the CDR3: TGTGCCAGCAGTCCGAGGACAGCTGCCTACGAGCAGTACTTC.

In its sample, this clone was seen a few times. This chain joins TRBV6-5 and TRBJ1-2; TRBD1 matches at 10 bases. V was pared by 1 base and J by 7 bases, with 0 bases of the junction left unmatched. The CDR3 totals 13 residues. Germline loops: CDR1 MNHEY, CDR2 SVGAGI. The CDR3 DNA reads as TGTGCCAGCAGTTACTGGGACAGGGGTGGCTACACCTTC. Translating gives CASSYWDRGGYTF.

J is TRBJ1-1 and V is TRBV30, with 9 bases that match TRBD1. The CDR3 consists of 14 residues. V lost 0 bases to trimming and J lost 8 bases; unmatched junction nucleotides: 7. The germline V gene encodes CDR1 GTSNPN and CDR2 SVGIG (reference sequence). The CDR3 loop reads CAWSVLRTGAEAFF. For the CDR3, the DNA is TGTGCCTGGAGTGTATTAAGGACAGGGGCCGAAGCTTTCTTT.

The chain employs TRBV19 and TRBJ1-1; no definite D call. The CDR3 length is 15 residues. CDR1 is LNHDA and CDR2 is SQIVND in the germline V gene (reference sequence). The V gene lost 3 bases and the J gene lost 0 bases, with 11 bases spanning the gap. The CDR3 sequence is CASSIGQAMNTEAFF. CDR3 coding DNA: TGTGCCAGTAGTATCGGTCAGGCCATGAACACTGAAGCTTTCTTT. The full variable domain, with the rest looked up from reference TRBV19 and TRBJ1-1, is DGGITQSPKYLFRKEGQNVTLSCEQNLNHDAMYWYRQDPGQGLRLIYYSQIVNDFQKGDIAEGYSVSREKKESFPLTVTSAQKNPTAFYLCASSIGQAMNTEAFFGQGTRLTVV.

A single count supports this clone. The chain is built from TRBV4-1 and TRBJ1-1; maybe TRBD1 (5 bases). The CDR3 runs to 17 residues. V shed 0 bases and J shed 4 bases, with 18 bases lying between them. Germline loops: CDR1 MGHRA, CDR2 YSYEKL. The CDR3 is CASSQDLSGGGVTEAFF. For the CDR3, the DNA is TGCGCCAGCAGCCAAGATCTATCCGGGGGGGGTGTCACTGAAGCTTTCTTT.

The chain couples TRBV4-2 to TRBJ2-2; maybe TRBD2 (6 bases). V shed 0 bases and J shed 5 bases, with 13 bases lying between them. This CDR3 has 16 amino acids. CDR1 and CDR2 (germline): LGHNA, YNFKEQ. DNA of the CDR3: TGTGCCAGCAGCCAAGAGGTGCGGGGAGAGACCGGGGAGCTGTTTTTT. Protein product: CASSQEVRGETGELFF.